The rows below give T cell receptor beta chains drawn from one sample of a study of T cell responses to AZD1222 COVID-19 vaccine. Using immunoSEQ multiplex PCR, the repertoire was profiled, and TCRdb retains in-frame clones only, with some absent. The profile shows approximately 160,000 clones, approximately 88% of them singletons. Sequences were derived from peripheral blood, sampled on day 0 of AZD1222 vaccination. The source of these receptors is an adult in good health. Both conserved end residues are part of each CDR3. D genes are given only for firm matches. Some rows have no size entry. The others give once, few or many, or a class for an expanded clone.

D gene | J gene | CDR3 length | clone size | V gene | CDR3 DNA | CDR3 protein
NA | TRBJ1-1 | 14 | NA | TRBV7-3 | TGTGCCAGCAGCGTGGGGCCGATGAACACTGAAGCTTTCTTT | CASSVGPMNTEAFF
NA | TRBJ1-2 | 13 | NA | TRBV15 | TGTGCCACTAGGGTGCAGGGGCAGGGAGGCTACACCTTC | CATRVQGQGGYTF
NA | TRBJ2-1 | 14 | NA | TRBV2 | TGTGCCAGCAGTGAAGTCCCCGCCAGCAATGAGCAGTTCTTC | CASSEVPASNEQFF
NA | TRBJ1-1 | 12 | NA | TRBV25-1 | TGTGCCAGCAGTGGGGCGAACACTGAAGCTTTCTTT | CASSGANTEAFF
NA | TRBJ1-3 | 15 | NA | TRBV7-9 | TGTGCCAGCAGCTTCGAGTGGGACTCTGGAAACACCATATATTTT | CASSFEWDSGNTIYF
NA | TRBJ1-6 | 14 | NA | TRBV6-5 | TGTGCCAGCTCCGGGGCCAACTATAATTCACCCCTCCACTTT | CASSGANYNSPLHF
TRBD1 | TRBJ2-7 | 14 | NA | TRBV7-9 | TGTGCCAGCAGCTTAGGGACAGGGAGGTACGAGCAGTACTTC | CASSLGTGRYEQYF
TRBD1 | TRBJ1-1 | 14 | NA | TRBV20-1 | TGCAGTGCTAGTGGGGCAGGGGGTCACACTGAAGCTTTCTTT | CSASGAGGHTEAFF
NA | TRBJ2-7 | 12 | once | TRBV5-1 | TGCGCCAGCAGCTTGGGGAGATACGAGCAGTACTTC | CASSLGRYEQYF
NA | TRBJ1-1 | 15 | NA | TRBV3-1/TRBV3-2 | TGTGCCAGCAGCCAACTTTGGGCAAGGAACACTGAAGCTTTCTTT | CASSQLWARNTEAFF
TRBD2 | TRBJ2-1 | 15 | NA | TRBV7-2 | TGTGCCAGCGGGACTAGCGGGAGAGGTCGCAATAAGCAGTTCTTC | CASGTSGRGRNKQFF
NA | TRBJ2-2 | 15 | NA | TRBV7-2 | TGTGCCAGCAGCCCTAGGGGACTTCGCACCGGGGAGCTGTTTTTT | CASSPRGLRTGELFF
NA | TRBJ1-2 | 12 | NA | TRBV19 | TGTGCCAGTAGTATAGAACGCCGGGGACGCACCTTC | CASSIERRGRTF
NA | TRBJ1-2 | 13 | NA | TRBV29-1 | TGCAGCGTTGAAGCAGGGATCGCCTATGGCTACACCTTC | CSVEAGIAYGYTF
NA | TRBJ2-2 | 14 | NA | TRBV5-1 | TGCGCCAGCAGCTTGGTGGTAAAACCCGGGGAGCTGTTTTTT | CASSLVVKPGELFF
NA | TRBJ1-2 | 14 | NA | TRBV7-2 | TGTGCCAGCAGCTCACAGGCGACTAACTATGGCTACACCTTC | CASSSQATNYGYTF
NA | TRBJ2-2 | 17 | NA | TRBV11-2 | TGTGCCAGCAGCCCCTACAGGAGCGTCGCGAACACCGGGGAGCTGTTTTTT | CASSPYRSVANTGELFF
TRBD2 | TRBJ2-5 | 15 | NA | TRBV2 | TGTGCCAGCAAGGGACTAGCGGGAGTATGGGAGACCCAGTACTTC | CASKGLAGVWETQYF
NA | TRBJ2-1 | 15 | NA | TRBV27 | TGTGCCAGCAGTTTATCCGGGGGTTCCTACAATGAGCAGTTCTTC | CASSLSGGSYNEQFF
NA | TRBJ2-2 | 19 | NA | TRBV27 | TGTGCCAGCAGTTTGCAAATCCCGGGACTGCCGAGCCGTCCCGGGGAGCTGTTTTTT | CASSLQIPGLPSRPGELFF
NA | TRBJ1-1 | 15 | NA | TRBV6-5 | TGTGCCAGCAGTTACTACTCGGGAGGGAACACTGAAGCTTTCTTT | CASSYYSGGNTEAFF
TRBD2 | TRBJ2-5 | 16 | NA | TRBV9 | TGTGCCAGCAGCTCAGGACTAGCGGGAATTCGGGAGACCCAGTACTTC | CASSSGLAGIRETQYF
NA | TRBJ2-3 | 13 | NA | TRBV5-4 | TGTGCCAGCAACCAGGTTGGGGCAGATACGCAGTATTTT | CASNQVGADTQYF
NA | TRBJ2-7 | 15 | NA | TRBV6-1 | TGTGCCAGCAGGGACCCTTTCGGGAGCAACTACGAGCAGTACTTC | CASRDPFGSNYEQYF
NA | TRBJ1-1 | 16 | NA | TRBV7-2 | TGTGCCAGCAGCTCAGGCCAGGGGCTCGTCCGCACTGAAGCTTTCTTT | CASSSGQGLVRTEAFF
TRBD1 | TRBJ1-2 | 11 | few | TRBV20-1 | TGCAGTGCTCCACAGGGGTTGAGCTACACCTTC | CSAPQGLSYTF
NA | TRBJ2-7 | 14 | once | TRBV11-1 | TGTGCCAGCAGCCCTGGACAGTACTCCTACGAGCAGTACTTC | CASSPGQYSYEQYF
NA | TRBJ2-1 | 13 | NA | TRBV9 | TGTGCCAGCAGTCCGGGACCCCGCAATGAGCAGTTCTTC | CASSPGPRNEQFF
TRBD1 | TRBJ1-1 | 15 | NA | TRBV10-3 | TGTGCCATCAGTGAGTTCTCACAGGGGAGGACTGAAGCTTTCTTT | CAISEFSQGRTEAFF
TRBD1 | TRBJ1-1 | 14 | NA | TRBV27 | TGTGCCAGTCGTCCCCAACAGGGGTCCACTGAAGCTTTCTTT | CASRPQQGSTEAFF
NA | TRBJ1-1 | 13 | NA | TRBV2 | TGTGCCAGCCGTAGCGGATTAAACACTGAAGCTTTCTTT | CASRSGLNTEAFF
NA | TRBJ1-6 | 14 | NA | TRBV19 | TGTGCCAGTAGTTGGGGACGGAATAATTCACCCCTCCACTTT | CASSWGRNNSPLHF
TRBD2 | TRBJ2-5 | 17 | once | TRBV7-8 | TGTGCCAGCAGCACGGGACTAGCGGGAGCGGGGACAGAGACCCAGTACTTC | CASSTGLAGAGTETQYF
NA | TRBJ1-1 | 15 | NA | TRBV9 | TGTGCCAGCAGCGTACGCTCGGGACTGAACACTGAAGCTTTCTTT | CASSVRSGLNTEAFF
NA | TRBJ1-1 | 13 | NA | TRBV12-3/TRBV12-4 | TGTGCCAGCAGTTTATTAGCCCGGCCTCAGGCTTTCTTT | CASSLLARPQAFF
NA | TRBJ2-2 | 13 | few | TRBV27 | TGTGCCAGCAGTAGAGGGGAAACCGGGGAGCTGTTTTTT | CASSRGETGELFF
NA | TRBJ2-3 | 15 | few | TRBV11-3 | TGTGCCAGCAGCTTAGGCGGAGGCAGCACAGATACGCAGTATTTT | CASSLGGGSTDTQYF
NA | TRBJ1-5 | 13 | NA | TRBV12-3/TRBV12-4 | TGTGCCAGCAGTTTGAAGGGTGGACAGCCCCAGCATTTT | CASSLKGGQPQHF
NA | TRBJ2-7 | 16 | NA | TRBV7-5 | TGTGCCAGAAGCTACGCTGGGGTGGGGAGCTCCTACGAGCAGTACTTC | CARSYAGVGSSYEQYF
NA | TRBJ1-1 | 13 | NA | TRBV19 | TGTGCCAGTATGGGGGAAAACCCAACTGAAGCTTTCTTT | CASMGENPTEAFF
TRBD2 | TRBJ2-1 | 15 | NA | TRBV6-5 | TGTGCCAGCAGTCCCACTAGCGGACCCTACAATGAGCAGTTCTTC | CASSPTSGPYNEQFF
TRBD1 | TRBJ1-4 | 15 | NA | TRBV19 | TGTGCCAGTAGTACTCCGGGACAGGGGAATGAAAAACTGTTTTTT | CASSTPGQGNEKLFF
NA | TRBJ2-3 | 14 | NA | TRBV5-1 | TGCGCCAGCAGCATCGACAGTCAAACAGATACGCAGTATTTT | CASSIDSQTDTQYF
NA | TRBJ1-2 | 16 | NA | TRBV4-3 | TGCGCCAGCAGCCAAGATCAGCAGGGGCGTAGATATGGCTACACCTTC | CASSQDQQGRRYGYTF
NA | TRBJ2-1 | 15 | NA | TRBV7-3 | TGTGCCAGCAGCCAACTAAAAACAGGCCCGGCTGAGCAGTTCTTC | CASSQLKTGPAEQFF
NA | TRBJ2-3 | 13 | NA | TRBV11-3 | TGTGCCAGCAGTAGGGACGGCACAGATACGCAGTATTTT | CASSRDGTDTQYF
NA | TRBJ1-1 | 11 | NA | TRBV2 | TGTGCCAGCACCGGGTCGGGGGAAGCTTTCTTT | CASTGSGEAFF
NA | TRBJ1-5 | 15 | NA | TRBV5-5 | TGTGCCAGCAGCCCGATTGACCTTAGCAATCAGCCCCAGCATTTT | CASSPIDLSNQPQHF
NA | TRBJ2-3 | 16 | once | TRBV5-1 | TGCGCCAGCAGCTTGGGTGCTAGCCCCAGTGGCGATACGCAGTATTTT | CASSLGASPSGDTQYF
TRBD2 | TRBJ2-7 | 16 | NA | TRBV7-6 | TGTGCCAGCAGCCGAAACTTACTAGCGGATTGCTACGAGCAGTACTTC | CASSRNLLADCYEQYF
TRBD1 | TRBJ1-2 | 17 | NA | TRBV27 | TGTGCCAGCAGCCTTTTGGGACAGGGGGCTTCCAACTATGGCTACACCTTC | CASSLLGQGASNYGYTF
NA | TRBJ2-3 | 14 | NA | TRBV9 | TGTGCCAGCAGCGTAGCCCTTAGGGCAGATACGCAGTATTTT | CASSVALRADTQYF
NA | TRBJ1-2 | 16 | NA | TRBV6-1 | TGTGCCAGCAGTGAATCGGTTGTACGAGGAAGCTCTGGCTACACCTTC | CASSESVVRGSSGYTF